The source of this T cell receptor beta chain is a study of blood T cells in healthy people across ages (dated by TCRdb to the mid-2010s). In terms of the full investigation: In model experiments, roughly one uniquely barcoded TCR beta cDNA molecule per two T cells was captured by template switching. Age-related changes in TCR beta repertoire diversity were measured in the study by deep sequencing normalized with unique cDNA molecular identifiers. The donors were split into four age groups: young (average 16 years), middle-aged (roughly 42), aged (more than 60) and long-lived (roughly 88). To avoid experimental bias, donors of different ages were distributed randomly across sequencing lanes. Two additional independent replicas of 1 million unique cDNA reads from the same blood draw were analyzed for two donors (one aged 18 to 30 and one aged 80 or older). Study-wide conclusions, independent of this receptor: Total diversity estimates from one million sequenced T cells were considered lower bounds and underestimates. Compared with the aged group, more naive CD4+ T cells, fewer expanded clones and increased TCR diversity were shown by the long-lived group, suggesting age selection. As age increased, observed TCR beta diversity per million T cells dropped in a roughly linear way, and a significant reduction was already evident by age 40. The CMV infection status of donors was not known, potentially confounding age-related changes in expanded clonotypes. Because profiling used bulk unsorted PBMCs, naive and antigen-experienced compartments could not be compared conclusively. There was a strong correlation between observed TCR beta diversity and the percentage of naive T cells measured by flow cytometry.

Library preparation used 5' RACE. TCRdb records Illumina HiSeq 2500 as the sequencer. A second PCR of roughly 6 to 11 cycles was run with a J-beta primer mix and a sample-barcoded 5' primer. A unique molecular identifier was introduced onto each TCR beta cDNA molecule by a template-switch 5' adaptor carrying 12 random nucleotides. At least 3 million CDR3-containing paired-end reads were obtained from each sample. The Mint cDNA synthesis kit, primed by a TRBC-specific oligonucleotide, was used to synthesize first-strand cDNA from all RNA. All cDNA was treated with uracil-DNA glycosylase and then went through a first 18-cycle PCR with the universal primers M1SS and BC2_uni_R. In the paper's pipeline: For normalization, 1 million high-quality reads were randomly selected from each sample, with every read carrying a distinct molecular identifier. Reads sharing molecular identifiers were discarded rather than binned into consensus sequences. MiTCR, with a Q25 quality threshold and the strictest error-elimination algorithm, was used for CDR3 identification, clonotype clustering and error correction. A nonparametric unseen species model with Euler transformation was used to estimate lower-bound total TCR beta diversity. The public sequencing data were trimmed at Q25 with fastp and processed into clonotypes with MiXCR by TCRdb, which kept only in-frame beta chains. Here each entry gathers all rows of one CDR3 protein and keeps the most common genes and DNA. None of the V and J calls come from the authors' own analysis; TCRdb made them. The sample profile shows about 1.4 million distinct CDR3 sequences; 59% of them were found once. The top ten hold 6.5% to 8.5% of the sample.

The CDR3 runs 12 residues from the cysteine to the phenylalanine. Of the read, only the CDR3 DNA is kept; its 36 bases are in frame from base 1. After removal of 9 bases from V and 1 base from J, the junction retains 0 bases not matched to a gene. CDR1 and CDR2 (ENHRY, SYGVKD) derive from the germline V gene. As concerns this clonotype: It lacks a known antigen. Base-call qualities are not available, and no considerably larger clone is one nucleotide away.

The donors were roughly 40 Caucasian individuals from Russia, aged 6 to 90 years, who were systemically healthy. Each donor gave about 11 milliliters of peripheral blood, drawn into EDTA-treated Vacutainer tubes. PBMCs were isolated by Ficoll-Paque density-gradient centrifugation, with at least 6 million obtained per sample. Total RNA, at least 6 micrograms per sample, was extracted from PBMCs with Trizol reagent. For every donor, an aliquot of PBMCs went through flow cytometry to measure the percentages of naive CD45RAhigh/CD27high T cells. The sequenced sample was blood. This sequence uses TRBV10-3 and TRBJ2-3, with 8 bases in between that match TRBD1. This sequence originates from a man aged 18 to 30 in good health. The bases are TGTGCCATGGGACAGGGCACAGATACGCAGTATTTT. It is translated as CAMGQGTDTQYF.